This is a list of T cell receptor beta chains from one sample in a study of shared T cell receptors in the human thymus. Repertoires were generated with immunoSEQ multiplex PCR, while TCRdb's copy carries only in-frame clones and drops some. The sample includes some 720,000 clones, around 87% of them seen just once. The sample was also linked to a second study, of human thymus T cells.

The sequencing sample was made of thymocytes. The receptors were sampled from a boy younger than two with a congenital heart defect. Both conserved end residues are part of each CDR3. A D gene is named only where the DNA matches it firmly. Clone size appears in some rows only: once, few, many, or a class for an expanded clone.

>TRBV4-3|TRBJ2-5|.|.
CASSQEEVGETHQETQYF
TGCGCCAGCAGCCAAGAAGAAGTTGGAGAGACTCATCAAGAGACCCAGTACTTC
>TRBV25-1|TRBJ2-3|.|.
CASSEYPLAADTQYF
TGTGCCAGCAGTGAATATCCCCTAGCAGCAGATACGCAGTATTTT
>TRBV5-6|TRBJ2-3|.|.
CASSPGSGSTDTQYF
TGTGCCAGCAGCCCTGGGAGCGGGAGCACAGATACGCAGTATTTT
>TRBV27|TRBJ2-7|.|once
CASSPFCGDAYEQYF
TGTGCCAGCAGCCCGTTCTGCGGGGACGCCTACGAGCAGTACTTC
>TRBV7-9|TRBJ2-2|TRBD1|.
CASSLPGQGVTGELFF
TGTGCCAGCAGCCTACCGGGACAGGGGGTCACCGGGGAGCTGTTTTTT
>TRBV20-1|TRBJ2-3|.|.
CSASGGDTQYF
TGCAGTGCTTCCGGTGGAGATACGCAGTATTTT
>TRBV30|TRBJ1-2|.|.
CAWRGRRPWGDYGYTF
TGTGCCTGGAGGGGGAGGCGGCCGTGGGGGGACTATGGCTACACCTTC
>TRBV15|TRBJ2-7|TRBD1|.
CATSTGQGGEQYF
TGTGCCACCAGCACGGGACAGGGGGGCGAGCAGTACTTC
>TRBV6-1|TRBJ1-1|.|few
CAPQGTPPLNTEAFF
TGTGCCCCCCAGGGGACACCTCCCCTGAACACTGAAGCTTTCTTT
>TRBV2|TRBJ2-5|TRBD2|.
CASSVGGGTQETQYF
TGTGCCAGCAGTGTCGGCGGGGGGACCCAAGAGACCCAGTACTTC
>TRBV18|TRBJ1-2|.|.
CASSNSRSYGYTF
TGTGCCAGCTCCAACAGCAGGTCCTATGGCTACACCTTC
>TRBV9|TRBJ2-1|TRBD2|.
CASSVGVAGVRGNEQFF
TGTGCCAGCAGCGTAGGAGTAGCGGGAGTTCGGGGCAATGAGCAGTTCTTC
>TRBV4-1|TRBJ1-5|.|.
CASSHPGLNQPQHF
TGCGCCAGCAGCCATCCGGGACTCAATCAGCCCCAGCATTTT
>TRBV9|TRBJ1-4|TRBD1|.
CASSVGIGTGGFPANEKLFF
TGTGCCAGCAGCGTAGGAATAGGGACAGGGGGCTTCCCGGCTAATGAAAAACTGTTTTTT
>TRBV30|TRBJ2-1|.|.
CARRSRTAYNEQFF
TGTGCTAGGAGGTCCCGTACTGCCTACAATGAGCAGTTCTTC
>TRBV6-1|TRBJ2-7|.|.
CASNPGSREQYF
TGTGCCAGCAACCCCGGGAGTCGGGAGCAGTACTTC
>TRBV9|TRBJ2-3|.|.
CASRASSSTDTQYF
TGTGCCAGCAGAGCCTCCTCTAGCACAGATACGCAGTATTTT
>TRBV6-5|TRBJ2-5|TRBD1|.
CASSQGGQPTQYF
TGTGCCAGCAGCCAAGGGGGACAGCCTACCCAGTACTTC
>TRBV2|TRBJ2-2|TRBD2|.
CASSEGLADHTGELFF
TGTGCCAGCAGTGAAGGACTAGCGGACCACACCGGGGAGCTGTTTTTT
>TRBV2|TRBJ2-7|.|.
CASSDGDSFTYEQYF
TGTGCCAGCAGTGATGGGGACTCTTTTACCTACGAGCAGTACTTC
>TRBV29-1|TRBJ2-1|TRBD2|.
CSVLAGEDNEQFF
TGCAGCGTTCTAGCGGGAGAGGACAATGAGCAGTTCTTC
>TRBV28|TRBJ1-1|.|once
CASSLPAKEFEAFF
TGTGCCAGCAGTTTACCCGCCAAAGAGTTCGAAGCTTTCTTT
>TRBV5-1|TRBJ2-1|TRBD2|.
CASSLAGTSGSNEQFF
TGCGCCAGCAGCTTGGCCGGGACTAGCGGGAGTAATGAGCAGTTCTTC
>TRBV7-2|TRBJ1-1|TRBD1|.
CASSPSTGQGGKAFF
TGTGCCAGCAGCCCATCCACGGGACAGGGGGGGAAAGCTTTCTTT
>TRBV11-2|TRBJ2-7|.|.
CASSPWPPPALAYEQYF
TGTGCCAGCAGCCCATGGCCGCCGCCGGCCCTAGCGTACGAGCAGTACTTC
>TRBV14|TRBJ2-5|TRBD2|.
CASSCSGSGQETQYF
TGTGCCAGCAGCTGTAGCGGGAGCGGTCAAGAGACCCAGTACTTC
>TRBV7-9|TRBJ2-7|TRBD2|.
CASSLKTSGFNEQYF
TGTGCCAGCAGCTTAAAGACTAGCGGGTTCAACGAGCAGTACTTC
>TRBV6-5|TRBJ2-7|.|.
CASSSGLPSYEQYF
TGTGCCAGCAGTTCAGGACTCCCCTCCTACGAGCAGTACTTC
>TRBV13|TRBJ2-3|.|.
CASSSHRVPDTQYF
TGTGCCAGCAGCTCACACAGGGTCCCAGATACGCAGTATTTT
>TRBV6-5|TRBJ1-1|TRBD1|.
CASTRGTGVTEAFF
TGTGCCAGCACCCGGGGGACAGGGGTCACTGAAGCTTTCTTT
>TRBV5-1|TRBJ1-2|TRBD1|once
CASSSLQGDGYTF
TGCGCCAGCAGCTCCTTACAGGGGGATGGCTACACCTTC
>TRBV15|TRBJ2-7|TRBD2|.
CATSREIWREDEQYF
TGTGCCACCAGCAGGGAGATATGGCGGGAGGACGAGCAGTACTTC
>TRBV5-4|TRBJ1-2|.|.
CASSPGSNYGYTF
TGTGCCAGCAGCCCAGGGTCTAACTATGGCTACACCTTC
>TRBV10-3|TRBJ1-3|.|.
CAIRDSTSSGNTIYF
TGTGCCATCAGGGACAGTACCTCCTCTGGAAACACCATATATTTT
>TRBV5-1|TRBJ1-6|TRBD1|.
CASSSGQGYNSPLHF
TGCGCCAGCAGCTCCGGACAGGGGTATAATTCACCCCTCCACTTT
>TRBV25-1|TRBJ1-4|.|.
CASSVHRVGEKLFF
TGTGCCAGCAGTGTTCATCGGGTAGGCGAAAAACTGTTTTTT
>TRBV30|TRBJ2-1|.|.
CAWSGGEKQFF
TGTGCCTGGAGCGGAGGGGAGAAGCAGTTCTTC
>TRBV19|TRBJ2-3|TRBD2|few
CASSIRTSGRDTQYF
TGTGCCAGTAGTATCCGGACTAGCGGGAGGGATACGCAGTATTTT
>TRBV4-1|TRBJ1-1|.|once
CASSPGYRYTEAFF
TGCGCCAGCAGCCCCGGGTATAGGTACACTGAAGCTTTCTTT
>TRBV7-2|TRBJ2-1|TRBD2|.
CASSLGLGPSSSYNEQFF
TGTGCCAGCAGCCTCGGACTAGGCCCCTCGAGCTCCTACAATGAGCAGTTCTTC
>TRBV10-1|TRBJ2-1|.|.
CASTQRASETNEQFF
TGCGCCAGCACCCAGAGGGCTAGCGAAACGAATGAGCAGTTCTTC
>TRBV14|TRBJ2-5|TRBD1|.
CASSQLRGGEETQYF
TGTGCCAGCAGCCAACTTCGAGGGGGCGAGGAGACCCAGTACTTC
>TRBV11-2|TRBJ2-2|TRBD2|.
CASSRRTSETGELFF
TGTGCCAGCAGCCGCCGGACTAGCGAAACCGGGGAGCTGTTTTTT